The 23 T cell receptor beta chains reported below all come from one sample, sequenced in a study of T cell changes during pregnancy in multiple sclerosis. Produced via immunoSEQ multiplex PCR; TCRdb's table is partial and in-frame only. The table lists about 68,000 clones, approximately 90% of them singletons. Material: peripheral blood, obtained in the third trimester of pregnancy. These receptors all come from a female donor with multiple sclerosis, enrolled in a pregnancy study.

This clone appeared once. This chain's CDR3 is CASSIIQGYNQPQHF. As DNA, the CDR3 is TGTGCCAGCAGTATAATACAGGGGTACAATCAGCCCCAGCATTTT. The V and J genes are TRBV6-1 and TRBJ1-5; TRBD1 aligns across 7 bases. The CDR3 totals 15 residues. Germline assignment: CDR1 MNHNS and CDR2 SASEGT. V dropped 5 bases and J dropped 3; count of bases not matched to a gene: 7.

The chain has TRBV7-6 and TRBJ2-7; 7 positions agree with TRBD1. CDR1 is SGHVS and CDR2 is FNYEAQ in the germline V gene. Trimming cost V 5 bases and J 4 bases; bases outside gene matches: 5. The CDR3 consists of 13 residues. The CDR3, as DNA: TGTGCCAGCAGCCCCCAGGGGGTTTACGAGCAGTACTTC. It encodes CASSPQGVYEQYF.

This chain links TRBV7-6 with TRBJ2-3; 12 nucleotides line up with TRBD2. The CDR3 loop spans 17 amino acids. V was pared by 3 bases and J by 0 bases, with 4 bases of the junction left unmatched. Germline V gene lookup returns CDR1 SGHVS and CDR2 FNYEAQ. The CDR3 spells CASSFLLAGGSTDTQYF. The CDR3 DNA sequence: TGTGCCAGCAGCTTCCTTCTAGCGGGAGGGAGCACAGATACGCAGTATTTT. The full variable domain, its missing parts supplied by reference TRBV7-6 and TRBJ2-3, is GAGVSQSPRYKVTKRGQDVALRCDPISGHVSLYWYRQALGQGPEFLTYFNYEAQQDKSGLPNDRFSAERPEGSISTLTIQRTEQRDSAMYRCASSFLLAGGSTDTQYFGPGTRLTVL.

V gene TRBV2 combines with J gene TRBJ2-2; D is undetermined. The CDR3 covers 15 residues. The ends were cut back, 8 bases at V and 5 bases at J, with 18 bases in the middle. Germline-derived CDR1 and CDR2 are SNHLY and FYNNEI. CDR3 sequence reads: CASERSSGGTGELFF. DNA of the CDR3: TGTGCCAGCGAGCGCTCTTCCGGTGGGACCGGGGAGCTGTTTTTT.

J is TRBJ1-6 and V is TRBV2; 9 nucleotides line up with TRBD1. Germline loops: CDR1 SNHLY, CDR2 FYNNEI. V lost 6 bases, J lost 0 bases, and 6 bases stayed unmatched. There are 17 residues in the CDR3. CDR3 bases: TGTGCCAGCAGCGATGGGACAGGGAGCTCCTATAATTCACCCCTCCACTTT. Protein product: CASSDGTGSSYNSPLHF.

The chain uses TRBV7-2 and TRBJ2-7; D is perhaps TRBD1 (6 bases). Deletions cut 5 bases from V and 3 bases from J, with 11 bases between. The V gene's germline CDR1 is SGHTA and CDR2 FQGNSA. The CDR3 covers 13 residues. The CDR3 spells CASSPGHLYEQYF. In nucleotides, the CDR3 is TGTGCCAGCAGCCCGGGACATCTCTACGAGCAGTACTTC. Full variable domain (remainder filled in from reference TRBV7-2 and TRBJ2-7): GAGVSQSPSNKVTEKGKDVELRCDPISGHTALYWYRQSLGQGLEFLIYFQGNSAPDKSGLPSDRFSAERTGGSVSTLTIQRTQQEDSAVYLCASSPGHLYEQYFGPGTRLTVT.

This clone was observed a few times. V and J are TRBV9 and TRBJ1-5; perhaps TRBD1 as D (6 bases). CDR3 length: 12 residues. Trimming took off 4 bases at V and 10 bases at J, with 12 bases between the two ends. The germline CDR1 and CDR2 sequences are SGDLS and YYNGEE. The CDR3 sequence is CASSNPGHPQHF. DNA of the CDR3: TGTGCCAGCAGCAATCCGGGACACCCCCAGCATTTT.

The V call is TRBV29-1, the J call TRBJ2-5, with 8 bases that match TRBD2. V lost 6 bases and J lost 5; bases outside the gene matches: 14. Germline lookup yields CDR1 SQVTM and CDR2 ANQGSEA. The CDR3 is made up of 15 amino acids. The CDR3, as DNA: TGCAGCGTGGGGGCTAGCGGGCGGCTCCGGGAGACCCAGTACTTC. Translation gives CSVGASGRLRETQYF.

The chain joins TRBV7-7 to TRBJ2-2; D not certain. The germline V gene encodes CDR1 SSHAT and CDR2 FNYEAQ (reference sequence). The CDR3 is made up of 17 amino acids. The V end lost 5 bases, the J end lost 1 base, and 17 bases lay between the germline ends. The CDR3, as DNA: TGTGCCAGCAGCCCGTCGGGTTATAAGCTGAACACCGGGGAGCTGTTTTTT. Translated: CASSPSGYKLNTGELFF.

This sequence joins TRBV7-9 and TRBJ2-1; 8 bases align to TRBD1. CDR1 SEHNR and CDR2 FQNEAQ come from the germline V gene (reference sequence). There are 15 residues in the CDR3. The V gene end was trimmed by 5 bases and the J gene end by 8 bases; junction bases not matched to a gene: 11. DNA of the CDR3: TGTGCCAGCAGCGCTACAGGACAGGGAGTAGATGAGCAGTTCTTC. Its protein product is CASSATGQGVDEQFF.

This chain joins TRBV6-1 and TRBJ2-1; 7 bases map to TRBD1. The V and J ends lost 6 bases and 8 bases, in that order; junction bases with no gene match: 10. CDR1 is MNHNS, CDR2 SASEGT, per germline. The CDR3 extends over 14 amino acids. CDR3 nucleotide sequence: TGTGCCAGCAGCGACGGTGGGACAGAATATGAGCAGTTCTTC. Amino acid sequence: CASSDGGTEYEQFF.

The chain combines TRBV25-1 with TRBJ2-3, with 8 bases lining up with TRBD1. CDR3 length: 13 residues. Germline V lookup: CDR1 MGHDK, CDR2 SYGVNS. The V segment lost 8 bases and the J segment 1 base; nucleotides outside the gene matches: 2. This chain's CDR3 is CASGGQGTDTQYF. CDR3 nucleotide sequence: TGTGCCAGCGGGGGACAGGGCACAGATACGCAGTATTTT.

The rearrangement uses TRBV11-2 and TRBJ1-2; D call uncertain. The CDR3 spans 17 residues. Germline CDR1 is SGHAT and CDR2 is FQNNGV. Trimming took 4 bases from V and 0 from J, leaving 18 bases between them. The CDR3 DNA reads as TGTGCCAGCAGCTCCCGTAATCCCACTCCTCCTAACTATGGCTACACCTTC. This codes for CASSSRNPTPPNYGYTF. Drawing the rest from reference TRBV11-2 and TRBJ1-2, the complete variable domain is EAGVAQSPRYKIIEKRQSVAFWCNPISGHATLYWYQQILGQGPKLLIQFQNNGVVDDSQLPKDRFSAERLKGVDSTLKIQPAKLEDSAVYLCASSSRNPTPPNYGYTFGSGTRLTVV.

CDR3 residues: CASSLRAGVGTDTQYF. CDR3 nucleotides: TGTGCCAGCAGCTTAAGGGCGGGGGTAGGGACAGATACGCAGTATTTT. The rearrangement joins TRBV7-2 to TRBJ2-3; TRBD2 matches 7 bases. The V gene's germline CDR1 is SGHTA and CDR2 FQGNSA. V trimming: 2 bases; J trimming: 3 bases; junction bases outside the gene matches: 8. There are 16 residues in the CDR3.

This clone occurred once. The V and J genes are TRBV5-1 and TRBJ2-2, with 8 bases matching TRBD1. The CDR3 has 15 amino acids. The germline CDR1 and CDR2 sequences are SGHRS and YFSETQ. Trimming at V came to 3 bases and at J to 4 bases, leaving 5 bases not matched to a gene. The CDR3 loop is CASSSVTGGTGELFF. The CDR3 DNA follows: TGCGCCAGCAGCTCAGTTACAGGGGGCACCGGGGAGCTGTTTTTT.

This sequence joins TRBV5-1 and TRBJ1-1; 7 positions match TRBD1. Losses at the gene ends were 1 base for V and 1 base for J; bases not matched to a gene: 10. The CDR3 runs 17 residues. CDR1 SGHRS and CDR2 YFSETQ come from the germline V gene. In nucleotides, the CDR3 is TGCGCCAGCAGCTTGTCGCTAGGGGGCCATGGGAACACTGAAGCTTTCTTT. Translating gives CASSLSLGGHGNTEAFF. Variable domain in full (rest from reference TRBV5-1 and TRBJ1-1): KAGVTQTPRYLIKTRGQQVTLSCSPISGHRSVSWYQQTPGQGLQFLFEYFSETQRNKGNFPGRFSGRQFSNSRSEMNVSTLELGDSALYLCASSLSLGGHGNTEAFFGQGTRLTVV.

The CDR3 region is CASSFTGTTNEKLFF. In nucleotides, the CDR3 is TGCGCCAGCAGCTTTACAGGGACGACTAATGAAAAACTGTTTTTT. V and J are TRBV5-1 and TRBJ1-4, with D maybe TRBD1 (6 bases). Trimming left V 2 bases short and J 2 bases short, with 10 bases between. Germline V CDR1 and CDR2: SGHRS, YFSETQ. This CDR3 is 15 amino acids long.

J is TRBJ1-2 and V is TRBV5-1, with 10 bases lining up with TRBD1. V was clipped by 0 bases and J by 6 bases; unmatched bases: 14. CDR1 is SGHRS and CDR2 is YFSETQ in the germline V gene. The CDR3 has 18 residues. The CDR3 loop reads CASSLVSGGTGEDNGYTF. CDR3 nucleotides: TGCGCCAGCAGCTTGGTATCCGGCGGGACAGGGGAAGATAATGGCTACACCTTC.

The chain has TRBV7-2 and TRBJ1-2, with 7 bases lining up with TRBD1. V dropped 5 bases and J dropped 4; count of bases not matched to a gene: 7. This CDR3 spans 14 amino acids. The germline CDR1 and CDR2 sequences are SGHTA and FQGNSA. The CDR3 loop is CASSQGDLAYGYTF. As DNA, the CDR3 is TGTGCCAGCAGCCAGGGGGACCTGGCCTATGGCTACACCTTC.

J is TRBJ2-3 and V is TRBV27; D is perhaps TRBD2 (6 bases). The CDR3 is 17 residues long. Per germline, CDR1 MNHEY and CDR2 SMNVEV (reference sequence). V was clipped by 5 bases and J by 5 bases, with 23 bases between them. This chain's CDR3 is CASSPLSGGPPGDTQYF. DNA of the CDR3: TGTGCCAGCAGTCCGCTTAGCGGAGGGCCTCCGGGAGATACGCAGTATTTT.

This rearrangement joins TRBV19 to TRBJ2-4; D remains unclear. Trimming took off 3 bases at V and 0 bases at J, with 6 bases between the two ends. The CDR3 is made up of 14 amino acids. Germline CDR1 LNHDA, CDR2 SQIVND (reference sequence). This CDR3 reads CASSIQLAKNIQYF. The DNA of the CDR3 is TGTGCCAGTAGTATCCAGTTAGCCAAAAACATTCAGTACTTC.

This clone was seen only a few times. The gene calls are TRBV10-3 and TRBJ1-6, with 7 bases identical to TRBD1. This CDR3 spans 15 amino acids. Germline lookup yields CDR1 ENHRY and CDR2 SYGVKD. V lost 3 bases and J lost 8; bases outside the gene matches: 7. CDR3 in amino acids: CAISDLTGADSPLHF. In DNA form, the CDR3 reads TGTGCCATCAGTGACCTAACAGGGGCGGATTCACCCCTCCACTTT.

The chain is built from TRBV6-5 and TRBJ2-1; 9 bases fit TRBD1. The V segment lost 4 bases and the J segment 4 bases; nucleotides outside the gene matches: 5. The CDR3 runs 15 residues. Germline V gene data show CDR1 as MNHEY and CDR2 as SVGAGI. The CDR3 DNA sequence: TGTGCCAGCAGTTGGGACAGGGATAATTACAATGAGCAGTTCTTC. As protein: CASSWDRDNYNEQFF.